This T cell receptor beta chain was documented in a study of shared clonotypes between healthy human individuals. About the study: Used for every donor were three CD4 naive, three CD4 memory, two CD8 naive and one CD8 memory plate. General study points: Across subsets, estimated richness was generally greater for naive than for memory populations.

CDR1 SNHLY and CDR2 FYNNEI come from the germline V gene. The ends were cut back, 4 bases at V and 2 bases at J, with 12 bases in the middle. The CDR3 extends over 14 amino acids. The assay was immunoSEQ multiplex PCR, and TCRdb's table has in-frame clones only and misses some. This table holds approximately 2,000,000 clones, approximately 90% found once. Healthy HIV-negative adults without recent acute infections or vaccinations served as donors. It was into CD45RA+ naive and CD45RA-negative memory subsets that the CD4+ cells were split. Of note for this clone: Its antigen remains unknown.

The source of this sequence is a man in his late teens or twenties in good health. Some clones in this sample may be carry-over from other donors' samples. Source material: naive CD4+ T cells from PBMCs. Subset specified: CD45RA+ positively selected. The genes are TRBV2 and TRBJ2-7; TRBD1 is a possible D gene (5 bases). The CDR3 DNA reads TGTGCCAGCAGTGGCGGAAGGGGCCCCTACGAGCAGTACTTC. Residues: CASSGGRGPYEQYF.